The 10 T cell receptor beta chains below all came from one sample that was sequenced in a study of cytomegalovirus exposure and HLA in healthy donors. Clones were sequenced by immunoSEQ multiplex PCR, and TCRdb holds only the in-frame ones, with some missing. The data contain fewer than 200,000 clones, around 82% of them singletons. Material: PBMCs. These receptors all come from a woman between 18 and 29 years old in good health and CMV-seropositive.

The chain couples TRBV19 to TRBJ2-7; 9 nucleotides match TRBD2. This CDR3 spans 16 amino acids. V was pared by 5 bases and J by 0 bases, with 8 bases of the junction left unmatched. The germline gives CDR1 LNHDA, CDR2 SQIVND (reference sequence). The CDR3 nucleotides are TGTGCCAGTAGTCCCCCCAGCGGGGGGTTCTCCTACGAGCAGTACTTC. Translating it yields CASSPPSGGFSYEQYF.

The chain employs TRBV7-2 and TRBJ2-1; tentative D call: TRBD2 (5 bases). Trimming took 2 bases from V and 0 from J, leaving 11 bases between them. Germline lookup yields CDR1 SGHTA and CDR2 FQGNSA. The CDR3 contains 16 residues. CDR3 protein: CASSLFLGSSYNEQFF. The CDR3 nucleotides are TGTGCCAGCAGCTTATTTCTGGGGAGCTCCTACAATGAGCAGTTCTTC.

The V gene is TRBV7-9, the J gene TRBJ2-3; 9 bases map to TRBD2. Germline values: CDR1 SEHNR, CDR2 FQNEAQ (reference sequence). V lost 5 bases, J lost 2 bases, and 8 bases stayed unmatched. The CDR3 covers 16 residues. In nucleotides, the CDR3 is TGTGCCAGCAGCCTCTGGCGGGGGGGCGACACAGATACGCAGTATTTT. Encoded protein: CASSLWRGGDTDTQYF.

CDR3: CASSPNRGQETQYF. The DNA for the CDR3 is TGTGCCAGCAGCCCAAACAGGGGTCAAGAGACCCAGTACTTC. This chain connects TRBV7-9 to TRBJ2-5; 7 nucleotides agree with TRBD1. Losses at the gene ends were 5 bases for V and 2 bases for J; bases not matched to a gene: 5. The V gene's germline CDR1 is SEHNR and CDR2 FQNEAQ (reference sequence). This CDR3 has 14 amino acids. The entire variable domain, with the rest obtained from reference TRBV7-9 and TRBJ2-5, is as follows: DTGVSQNPRHKITKRGQNVTFRCDPISEHNRLYWYRQTLGQGPEFLTYFQNEAQLEKSRLLSDRFSAERPKGSFSTLEIQRTEQGDSAMYLCASSPNRGQETQYFGPGTRLLVL.

A remark on this clone: This sample includes further DNA sequences coding for the same CDR3. The gene calls are TRBV7-2 and TRBJ2-7; the match to TRBD1 covers 7 bases. V lost 1 base, J lost 1 base, and 4 bases stayed unmatched. CDR1 and CDR2 from the germline V gene are SGHTA and FQGNSA. CDR3 length: 15 amino acids. In DNA, the CDR3 is TGTGCCAGCAGCTTAGGGGCAGGGGGATCCTACGAGCAGTACTTC. Amino acids: CASSLGAGGSYEQYF.

This clone occurred a few times. The genes are TRBV27 and TRBJ1-2; 8 bases are shared with TRBD1. The CDR3 has 13 amino acids. CDR1 is MNHEY, CDR2 SMNVEV, per germline (reference sequence). Trimming at V came to 5 bases and at J to 6 bases, leaving 5 bases not matched to a gene. The CDR3 spells CASSQGATHGYTF. CDR3 coding DNA: TGTGCCAGCAGTCAGGGGGCAACGCATGGCTACACCTTC.

The chain has TRBV6-1 and TRBJ2-3, with 8 bases lining up with TRBD2. Germline V CDR1 and CDR2: MNHNS, SASEGT. This CDR3 spans 14 amino acids. V dropped 5 bases and J dropped 4; count of bases not matched to a gene: 5. The CDR3 loop reads CASSPGLVADTQYF. CDR3 nucleotide sequence: TGTGCCAGCAGTCCGGGACTAGTTGCAGATACGCAGTATTTT.

The chain joins TRBV28 to TRBJ2-7; 9 bases match TRBD1. V dropped 6 bases and J dropped 6; count of bases not matched to a gene: 9. Germline-derived CDR1 and CDR2 are MDHEN and SYDVKM. The CDR3 loop spans 14 amino acids. This CDR3 is CASSFPGQGIEQYF. The CDR3 DNA reads TGTGCCAGCAGCTTCCCCGGACAGGGGATCGAGCAGTACTTC.

The rearrangement joins TRBV7-8 to TRBJ2-1; TRBD2 matches 9 bases. The germline CDR1 and CDR2 sequences are SGHVS and FQNEAQ. This CDR3 has 20 amino acids. With V trimmed by 5 bases and J by 3 bases, 20 bases remained unmatched. The CDR3 DNA reads as TGTGCCAGCAGCCTCCCGTTGGTTCCTAGCGGGGTGTTACTCTACAATGAGCAGTTCTTC. It codes for CASSLPLVPSGVLLYNEQFF. Together with reference TRBV7-8 and TRBJ2-1, the CDR3 gives the full variable domain: GAGVSQSPRYKVAKRGQDVALRCDPISGHVSLFWYQQALGQGPEFLTYFQNEAQLDKSGLPSDRFFAERPEGSVSTLKIQRTQQEDSAVYLCASSLPLVPSGVLLYNEQFFGPGTRLTVL.

The sample holds a few counts of this clone. The chain employs TRBV9 and TRBJ2-2; TRBD1 matches 8 bases. The V and J ends lost 2 bases and 4 bases, in that order; junction bases with no gene match: 13. The CDR3 runs 18 residues. The germline V gene encodes CDR1 SGDLS and CDR2 YYNGEE. The CDR3 reads CASSVSSQGGPSTGELFF. CDR3 in DNA: TGTGCCAGCAGCGTGTCGTCACAGGGGGGCCCTAGCACCGGGGAGCTGTTTTTT.